This T cell receptor beta chain appears in the sequencing data of a study of T cell responses to AZD1222 COVID-19 vaccine. The CDR3 consists of 13 residues. Germline lookup yields CDR1 SNHLY and CDR2 FYNNEI. Trimming left V 7 bases short and J 5 bases short, with 14 bases between. Libraries were prepared by immunoSEQ multiplex PCR; TCRdb keeps only in-frame clonotypes and omits some of them. The sample gives 95,000 to 150,000 clones, around 87% of which show up once; approximately 3.4% is in the top ten. Study results and caveats: Donors were largely white British and mainly female; clonal diversity was possibly underestimated. Unmutated variant regions reportedly attract nearly half of all spike-specific TCRs. Seropositivity was recorded at baseline in only 6 or 7 AZD1222 recipients.

Points on this clone: Antigen: not known.

Sequencing used peripheral blood, obtained on day 0 of AZD1222 vaccination. The chain recombines TRBV2 with TRBJ1-2; D might be TRBD1 (5 bases). The clonotype comes from an adult in good health. The CDR3 DNA reads as TGTGCCAGCACCAGGGAAGGTGGTTATGGCTACACCTTC. This gives the protein CASTREGGYGYTF.